This T cell receptor (beta chain) was captured by sequencing in a study of shared clonotypes between healthy human individuals. Whole-study results and caveats: Naive CD4 clonotype sharing across a handful of donors was roughly 5%. Naive subsets usually exceeded memory subsets in estimated richness.

For each subset, genomic DNA was distributed in equal portions over several immunoSEQ plates. The assay was immunoSEQ multiplex PCR, and TCRdb's table has in-frame clones only and misses some. The sample includes some 2 million clones, about 94% of them seen just once. V lost 0 bases to trimming and J lost 2 bases; unmatched junction nucleotides: 3. The germline V gene has CDR1 MNHNS and CDR2 SASEGT. The CDR3 covers 15 residues. CD45RO-negative cells were positively selected for CCR7, leaving out terminally differentiated effector memory CD45RA+ cells. Turning to this clone: The antigen remains unidentified.

The TCR originated in a man aged 18 to 30 in good health. This chain joins TRBV6-1 and TRBJ2-7; TRBD2 aligns across 8 bases. The sequenced sample consisted of naive CD8+ T cells sorted from blood. CDR3 nucleotide sequence: TGTGCCAGCAGTGAAGCCAGCGGGGGAACCTACGAGCAGTACTTC. Protein product: CASSEASGGTYEQYF.